This T cell receptor beta chain was sequenced for a study of OX40 agonist ivuxolimab in advanced cancers. In the study overall: Having had anti-PD-1, anti-PD-L1 or anti-CTLA-4 therapy before was allowed, and approximately 40% had some.

Sequencing used immunoSEQ multiplex PCR; TCRdb keeps in-frame clones, though not all of them. The table has around 63,000 clones, approximately 79% seen once. Sampling times: baseline, cycle 4 day 1, cycle 7 day 1. The TCR was taken from an adult with an advanced solid tumor such as melanoma, head and neck, liver or kidney cancer. The source was CD4+ or CD8+ T cells sorted from blood, collected in a trial of the OX40 agonist ivuxolimab.

CDR3 DNA: TGTGCCAGCAGCCAATCCGGGACAGGGGGCGACGATGGCTACACCTTC. Translation: CASSQSGTGGDDGYTF. The chain links TRBV16 to TRBJ1-2, with TRBD1 identical over 12 bases. Germline V gene data show CDR1 as KGHSY and CDR2 as FQNENV. This CDR3 contains 16 residues. J was trimmed by 6 bases and V by 0 bases; bases with no gene match: 5.